Following are 2 T cell receptor beta chains from one sample sequenced in a study of CD8 T cells in ankylosing spondylitis. Via MiXCR, TCRdb re-called the 5' RACE reads, giving one row per CDR3 protein. This sample carries 250,000 to 300,000 distinct CDR3 sequences, around 20% of them seen once, and the ten largest clones take about 8%. The sequenced sample was blood, either unsorted or a sorted T cell fraction (not recorded which). The receptors come from a male donor with ankylosing spondylitis or in good health (not recorded which).

This sequence joins TRBV5-1 and TRBJ1-1; D gene uncertain. The germline gives CDR1 SGHRS, CDR2 YFSETQ. The V end was cut by 0 bases, the J end by 7 bases, with 4 bases between. The CDR3 runs 11 residues. CDR3 sequence reads: CASSLASEAFF. The CDR3 DNA reads as TGCGCCAGCAGCTTGGCCAGTGAAGCTTTCTTT.

Ten or more counts support this clonotype. The rearrangement uses TRBV3-1 and TRBJ2-3; 8 nucleotides align to TRBD2. This CDR3 spans 15 amino acids. V shed 4 bases, J shed 4 bases, and the junction held 7 bases outside the gene matches. Germline V gene lookup returns CDR1 LGHDT and CDR2 YNNKEL (reference sequence). The CDR3 DNA reads TGTGCCAGCAGCCCGGGGGCCGGGGGGGCAGATACGCAGTATTTT. Translating it yields CASSPGAGGADTQYF.